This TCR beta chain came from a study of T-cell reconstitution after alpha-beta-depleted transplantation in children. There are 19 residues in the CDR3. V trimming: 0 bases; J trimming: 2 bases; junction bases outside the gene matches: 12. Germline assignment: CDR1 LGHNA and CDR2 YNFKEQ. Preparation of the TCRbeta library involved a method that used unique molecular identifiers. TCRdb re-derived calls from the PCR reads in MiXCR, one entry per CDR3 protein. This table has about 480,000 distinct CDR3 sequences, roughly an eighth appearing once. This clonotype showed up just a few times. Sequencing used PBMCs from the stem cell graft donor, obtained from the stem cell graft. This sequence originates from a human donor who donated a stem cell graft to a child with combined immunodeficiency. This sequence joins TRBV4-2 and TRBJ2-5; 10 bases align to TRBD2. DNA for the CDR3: TGTGCCAGCAGCCAAGATAGGCTAGCGGGGGCACTCATACAAGAGACCCAGTACTTC. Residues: CASSQDRLAGALIQETQYF.